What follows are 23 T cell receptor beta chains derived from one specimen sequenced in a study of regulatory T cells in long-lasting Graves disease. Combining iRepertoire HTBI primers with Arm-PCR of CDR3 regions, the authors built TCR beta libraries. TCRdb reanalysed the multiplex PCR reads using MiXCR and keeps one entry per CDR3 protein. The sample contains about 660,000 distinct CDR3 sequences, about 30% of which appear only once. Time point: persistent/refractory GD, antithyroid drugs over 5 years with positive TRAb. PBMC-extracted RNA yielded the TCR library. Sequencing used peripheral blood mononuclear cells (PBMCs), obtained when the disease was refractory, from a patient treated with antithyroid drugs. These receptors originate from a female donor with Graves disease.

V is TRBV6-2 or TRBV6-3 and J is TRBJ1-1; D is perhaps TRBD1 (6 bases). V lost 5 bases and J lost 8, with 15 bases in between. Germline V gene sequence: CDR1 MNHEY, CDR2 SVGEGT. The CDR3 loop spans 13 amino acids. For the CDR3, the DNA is TGTGCCAGCAGTACGCAGGGGAGGGAGGAAGCTTTCTTT. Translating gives CASSTQGREEAFF.

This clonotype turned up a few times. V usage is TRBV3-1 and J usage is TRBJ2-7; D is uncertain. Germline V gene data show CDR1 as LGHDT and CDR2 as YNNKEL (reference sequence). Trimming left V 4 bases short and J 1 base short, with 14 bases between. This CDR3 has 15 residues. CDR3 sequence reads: CASSPTWTHSYEQYF. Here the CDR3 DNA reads TGTGCCAGCAGCCCGACTTGGACGCATTCCTACGAGCAGTACTTC.

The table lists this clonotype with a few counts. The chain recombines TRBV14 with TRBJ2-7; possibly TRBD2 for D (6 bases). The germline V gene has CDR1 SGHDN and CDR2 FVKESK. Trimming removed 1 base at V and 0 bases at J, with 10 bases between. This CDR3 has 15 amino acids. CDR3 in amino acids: CASSQGGGISYEQYF. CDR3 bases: TGTGCCAGCAGCCAAGGTGGCGGGATCTCCTACGAGCAGTACTTC.

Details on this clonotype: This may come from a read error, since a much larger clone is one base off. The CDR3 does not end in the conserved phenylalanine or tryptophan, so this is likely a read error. The CDR3 sequence is CASSSRQEGNTEAFL. CDR3 DNA: TGTGCCAGCAGTTCTAGACAGGAGGGGAACACTGAAGCTTTCCTT. The V gene is TRBV12-3 or TRBV12-4, the J gene TRBJ1-1, with D perhaps matching TRBD1 (6 bases). V shed 4 bases and J shed 1 base, with 13 bases lying between them. This CDR3 spans 15 amino acids.

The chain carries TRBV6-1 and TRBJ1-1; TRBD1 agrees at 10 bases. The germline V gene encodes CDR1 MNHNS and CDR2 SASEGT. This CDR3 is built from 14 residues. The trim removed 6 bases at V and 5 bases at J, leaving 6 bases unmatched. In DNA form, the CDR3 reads TGTGCCAGCAGCAAAGGACAGGGGGTAACTGAAGCTTTCTTT. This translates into CASSKGQGVTEAFF.

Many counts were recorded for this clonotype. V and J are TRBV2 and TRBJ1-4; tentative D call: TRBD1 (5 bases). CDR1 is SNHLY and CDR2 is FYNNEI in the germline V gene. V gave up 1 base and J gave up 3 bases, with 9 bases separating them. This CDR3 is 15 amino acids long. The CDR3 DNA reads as TGTGCCAGCAGTGAAGTGGGGGGACCTAATGAAAAACTGTTTTTT. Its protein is CASSEVGGPNEKLFF.

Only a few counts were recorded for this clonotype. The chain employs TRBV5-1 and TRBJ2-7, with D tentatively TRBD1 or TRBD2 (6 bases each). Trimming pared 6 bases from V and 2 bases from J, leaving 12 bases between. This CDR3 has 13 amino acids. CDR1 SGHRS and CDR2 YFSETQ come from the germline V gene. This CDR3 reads CASTQGGPYEQYF. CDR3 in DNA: TGCGCCAGCACACAGGGAGGTCCCTACGAGCAGTACTTC.

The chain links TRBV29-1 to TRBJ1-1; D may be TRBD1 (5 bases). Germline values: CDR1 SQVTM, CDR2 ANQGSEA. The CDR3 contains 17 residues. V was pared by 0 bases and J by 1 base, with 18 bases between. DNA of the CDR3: TGCAGCGTTGAAGATCTTTGGGACGTCCGGGGGAACACTGAAGCTTTCTTT. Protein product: CSVEDLWDVRGNTEAFF.

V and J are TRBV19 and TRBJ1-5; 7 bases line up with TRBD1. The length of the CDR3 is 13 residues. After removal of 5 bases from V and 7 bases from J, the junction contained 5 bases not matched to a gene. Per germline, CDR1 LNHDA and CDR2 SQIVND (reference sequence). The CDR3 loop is CASSDHRGQPQHF. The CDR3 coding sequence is TGTGCCAGTAGTGATCACAGGGGCCAGCCCCAGCATTTT.

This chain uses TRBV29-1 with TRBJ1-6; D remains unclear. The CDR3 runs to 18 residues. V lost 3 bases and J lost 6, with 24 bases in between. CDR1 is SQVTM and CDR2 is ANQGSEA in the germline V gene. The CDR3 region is CSVEATYSAKPLNSPLHF. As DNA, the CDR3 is TGCAGCGTTGAGGCGACATATAGTGCAAAGCCCCTTAATTCACCCCTCCACTTT.

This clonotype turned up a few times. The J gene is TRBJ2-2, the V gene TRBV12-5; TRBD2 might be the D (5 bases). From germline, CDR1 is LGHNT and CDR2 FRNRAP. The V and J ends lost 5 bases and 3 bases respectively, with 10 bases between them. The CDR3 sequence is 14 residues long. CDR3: CASGPPGDTGELFF. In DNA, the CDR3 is TGTGCTAGTGGTCCCCCCGGGGACACCGGGGAGCTGTTTTTT.

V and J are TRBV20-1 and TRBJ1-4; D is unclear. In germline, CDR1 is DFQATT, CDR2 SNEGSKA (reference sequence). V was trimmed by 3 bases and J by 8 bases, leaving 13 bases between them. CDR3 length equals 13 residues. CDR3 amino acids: CSARAGRVEKLFF. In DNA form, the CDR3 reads TGCAGTGCTAGGGCCGGACGAGTGGAAAAACTGTTTTTT.

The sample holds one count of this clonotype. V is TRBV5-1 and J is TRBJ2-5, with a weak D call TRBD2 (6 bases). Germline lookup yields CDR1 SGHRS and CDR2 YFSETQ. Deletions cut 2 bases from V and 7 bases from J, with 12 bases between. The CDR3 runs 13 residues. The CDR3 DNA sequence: TGCGCCAGCAGCTTAGGAGGGGAAGCGACCCAGTACTTC. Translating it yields CASSLGGEATQYF.

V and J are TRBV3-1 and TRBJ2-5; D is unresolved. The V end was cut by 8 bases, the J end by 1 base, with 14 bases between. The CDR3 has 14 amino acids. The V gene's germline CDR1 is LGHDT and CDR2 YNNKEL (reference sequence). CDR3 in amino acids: CASQPFGFQETQYF. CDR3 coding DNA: TGTGCCAGCCAGCCGTTTGGGTTCCAAGAGACCCAGTACTTC.

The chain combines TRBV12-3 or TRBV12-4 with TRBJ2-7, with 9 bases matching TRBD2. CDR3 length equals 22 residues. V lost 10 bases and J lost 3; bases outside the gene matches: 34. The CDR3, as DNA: TGTGCCACCAACCACGAAAAAGACCGATCAAGACTAGCGGCCCTAAAAGTCTACGAGCAGTACTTC. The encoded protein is CATNHEKDRSRLAALKVYEQYF.

The CDR3 spells CASSELGRKEPQHF. CDR3 bases: TGTGCCAGCAGTGAATTAGGGCGGAAGGAGCCCCAGCATTTT. This chain uses TRBV6-1 with TRBJ1-5; D remains ambiguous. Trimming removed 2 bases at V and 8 bases at J, with 13 bases between. CDR3 length equals 14 residues. Germline CDR1 MNHNS, CDR2 SASEGT.

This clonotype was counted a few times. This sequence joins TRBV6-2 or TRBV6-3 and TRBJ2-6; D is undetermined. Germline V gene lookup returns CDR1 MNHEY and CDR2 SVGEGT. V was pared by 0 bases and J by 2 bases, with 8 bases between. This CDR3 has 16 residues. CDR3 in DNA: TGTGCCAGCAGTTACTCGGGGAACCCTGGGGCCAACGTCCTGACTTTC. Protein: CASSYSGNPGANVLTF.

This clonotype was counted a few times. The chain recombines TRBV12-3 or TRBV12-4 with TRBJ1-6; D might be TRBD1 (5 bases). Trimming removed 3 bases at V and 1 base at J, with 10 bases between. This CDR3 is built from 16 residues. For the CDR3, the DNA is TGTGCCAGCAGTTTCACAGGAGGTTCCTATAATTCACCCCTCCACTTT. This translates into CASSFTGGSYNSPLHF.

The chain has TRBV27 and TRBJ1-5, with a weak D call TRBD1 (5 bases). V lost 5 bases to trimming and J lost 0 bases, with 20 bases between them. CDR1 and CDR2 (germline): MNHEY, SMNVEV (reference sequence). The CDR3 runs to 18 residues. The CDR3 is CASSPRGRVAVSNQPQHF. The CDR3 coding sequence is TGTGCCAGCAGTCCCCGTGGCAGGGTGGCAGTTAGCAATCAGCCCCAGCATTTT.

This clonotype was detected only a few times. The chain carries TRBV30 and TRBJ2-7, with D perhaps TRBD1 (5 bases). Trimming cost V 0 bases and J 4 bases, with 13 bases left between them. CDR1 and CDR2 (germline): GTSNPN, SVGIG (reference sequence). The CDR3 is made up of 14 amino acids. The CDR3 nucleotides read TGTGCCTGGAGTGTAGGTGGGGCCATTTACGAGCAGTACTTC. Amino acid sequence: CAWSVGGAIYEQYF.

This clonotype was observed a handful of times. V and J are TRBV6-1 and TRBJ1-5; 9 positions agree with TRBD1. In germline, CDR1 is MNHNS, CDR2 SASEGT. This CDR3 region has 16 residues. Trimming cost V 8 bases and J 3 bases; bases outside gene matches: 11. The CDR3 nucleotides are TGTGCCAGCTCCCGCGATGGGACAGGGTACAATCAGCCCCAGCATTTT. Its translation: CASSRDGTGYNQPQHF.

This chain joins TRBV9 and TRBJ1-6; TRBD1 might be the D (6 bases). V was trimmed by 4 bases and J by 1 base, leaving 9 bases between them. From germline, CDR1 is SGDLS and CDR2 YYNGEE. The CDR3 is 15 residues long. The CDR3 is CASSPQGSYNSPLHF. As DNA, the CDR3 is TGTGCCAGCAGCCCCCAGGGGTCCTATAATTCACCCCTCCACTTT.

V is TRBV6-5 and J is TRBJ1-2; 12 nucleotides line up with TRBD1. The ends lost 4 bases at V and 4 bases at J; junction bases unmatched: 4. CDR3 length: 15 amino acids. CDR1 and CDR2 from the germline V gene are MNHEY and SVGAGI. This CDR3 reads CASSWGQGAGYGYTF. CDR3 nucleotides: TGTGCCAGCAGTTGGGGACAGGGGGCTGGCTATGGCTACACCTTC.